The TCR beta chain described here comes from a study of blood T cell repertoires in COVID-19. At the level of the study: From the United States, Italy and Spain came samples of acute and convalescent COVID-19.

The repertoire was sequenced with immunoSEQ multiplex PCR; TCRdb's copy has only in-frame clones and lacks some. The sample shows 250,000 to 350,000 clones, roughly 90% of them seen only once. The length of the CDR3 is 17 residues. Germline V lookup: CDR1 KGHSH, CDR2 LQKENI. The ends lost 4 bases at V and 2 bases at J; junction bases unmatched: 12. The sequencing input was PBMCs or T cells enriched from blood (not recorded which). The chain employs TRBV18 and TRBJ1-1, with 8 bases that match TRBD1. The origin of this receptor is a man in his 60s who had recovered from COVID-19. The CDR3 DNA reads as TGTGCCAGCTCACGCCGGACAGGGATAGGGCCAAACACTGAAGCTTTCTTT. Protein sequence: CASSRRTGIGPNTEAFF.